This TCR beta chain was sequenced in a study of blood T cell repertoires in COVID-19. Study-wide background: Samples of COVID-19 (acute and convalescent) were obtained from the United States, Italy and Spain.

In the original processing: Amplifying reference gene primers gave estimates of nucleated cell counts. Assay: immunoSEQ multiplex PCR; the TCRdb copy retains only in-frame clones and omits some. V and J calls and clone size are copied from that table; D and trimming were computed from the DNA. The sample includes roughly 100,000 clones, nearly 90% of them seen just once. The CDR3 consists of 17 residues. Trimming shortened V by 7 bases and J by 1 base, and 21 bases separated the two germline ends. Germline values: CDR1 SEHNR, CDR2 FQNEAQ (reference sequence). Sample: peripheral blood. This chain connects TRBV7-9 to TRBJ2-3, with D tentatively TRBD1 (8 bases). The receptor was derived from a man aged 50-59 years with active COVID-19. CDR3 sequence reads: CASTGQGGAEGTDTQYF. CDR3 DNA sequence: TGTGCCAGCACCGGACAGGGAGGGGCTGAGGGCACAGATACGCAGTATTTT.